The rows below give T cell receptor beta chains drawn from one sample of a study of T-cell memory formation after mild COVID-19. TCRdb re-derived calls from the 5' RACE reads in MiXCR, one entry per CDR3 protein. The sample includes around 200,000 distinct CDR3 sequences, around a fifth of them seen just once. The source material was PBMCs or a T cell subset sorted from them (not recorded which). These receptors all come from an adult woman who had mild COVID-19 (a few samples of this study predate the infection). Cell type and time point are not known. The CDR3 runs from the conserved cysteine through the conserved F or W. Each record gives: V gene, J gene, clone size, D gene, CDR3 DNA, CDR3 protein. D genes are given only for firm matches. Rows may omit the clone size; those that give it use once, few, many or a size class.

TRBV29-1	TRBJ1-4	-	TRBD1	TGCAGCGCTCTGCGGGACAGGGGAACTAATGAAAAACTGTTTTTT	CSALRDRGTNEKLFF
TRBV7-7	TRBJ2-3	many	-	TGTGCTAGCAGCTTAGCGGTATTGCGGGTACGGGGGCAGTATTTT	CASSLAVLRVRGQYF
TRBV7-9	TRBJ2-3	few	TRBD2	TGTGCCAGCAGCTTATCCGGACTAGCGGGAGGTCGCTTTGATACGCAGTATTTT	CASSLSGLAGGRFDTQYF
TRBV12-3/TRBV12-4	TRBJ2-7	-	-	TGTGCCAGCAGCTACCTCCCCTACGAGCAGTACTTC	CASSYLPYEQYF
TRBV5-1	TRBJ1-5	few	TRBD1	TGCGCCAGCAGCGACGGGACAGGGGGAGGTCAGCCCCAGCATTTT	CASSDGTGGGQPQHF
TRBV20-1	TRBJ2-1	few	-	TGCAGTGCTTCGGAGGGTGAGCAGTTCTTC	CSASEGEQFF
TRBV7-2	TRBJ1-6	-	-	TGTGCCAGCAGCCCAGGGGTAGGGGCGGCTTCACCCCTCCACTTT	CASSPGVGAASPLHF
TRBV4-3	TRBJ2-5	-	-	TGCGCCAGCAGCCAAGATCCGAGAGGGGCGTCCTTGGAGACCCAGTACTTC	CASSQDPRGASLETQYF
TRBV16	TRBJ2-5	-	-	TGTGCCAGCTCGGGACGGCAACAAGAGACCCAGTACTTC	CASSGRQQETQYF
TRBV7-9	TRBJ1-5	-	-	TGTGCCAGCAGCCTACAGGGCAATCAGCCCCAGCATTTT	CASSLQGNQPQHF
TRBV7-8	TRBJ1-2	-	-	TGTGCCAGCAGCCCCCTCAGAAACTATGGCTACACCTTC	CASSPLRNYGYTF
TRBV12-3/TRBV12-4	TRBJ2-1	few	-	TGTGCCAGCAGTACGTCCGTCCTCTACAATGAGCAGTTCTTC	CASSTSVLYNEQFF
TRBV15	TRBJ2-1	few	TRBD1	TGTGCCACCAGCAGAGAAGGGGACAGGGGTAATGAGCAGTTCTTC	CATSREGDRGNEQFF
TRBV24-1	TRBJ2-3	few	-	TGTGCCACCAGTGATTTGGCAGATACGCAGTATTTT	CATSDLADTQYF
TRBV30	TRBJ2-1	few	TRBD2	TGTGCCTGGAGTCCCAGTAGCGGGGTAACCTACAATGAGCAGTTCTTC	CAWSPSSGVTYNEQFF
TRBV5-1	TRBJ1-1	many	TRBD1	TGCGCCAGCAGCCAGCGACAGGGGCCGAACACTGAAGCTTTCTTT	CASSQRQGPNTEAFF
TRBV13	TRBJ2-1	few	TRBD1	TGTGCCAGCAGCTCCCAGGGGGTACTGGAGCAGTTCTTC	CASSSQGVLEQFF
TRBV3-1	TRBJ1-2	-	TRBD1	TGTGCCAGCAGCCAGCAGACAGGGGGCCATGGCTACACCTTC	CASSQQTGGHGYTF
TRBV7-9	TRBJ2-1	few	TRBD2	TGTGCCAGCAGCCCCCGGACTAGCGGGATTCCCTACAATGAGCAGTTCTTC	CASSPRTSGIPYNEQFF
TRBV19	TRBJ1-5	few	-	TGTGCCAGTAGTATAGGGGTTCAGCCCCAGCATTTT	CASSIGVQPQHF
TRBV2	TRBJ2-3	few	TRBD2	TGTGCCAGCAGTGCGTCTAGCGGGAGTCTCCCAGATACGCAGTATTTT	CASSASSGSLPDTQYF
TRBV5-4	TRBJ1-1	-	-	TGTGCCAGCAGCTACGGACAGAAGCCTGAAGCTTTCTTT	CASSYGQKPEAFF
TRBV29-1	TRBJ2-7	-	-	TGCAGCGTTGAAGAGCCAGGGAGGTACGAGCAGTACTTC	CSVEEPGRYEQYF
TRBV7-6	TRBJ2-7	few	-	TGTGCCAGCAGCTTAAATGTTTTGGCAGGGGCGAACGAGCAGTACTTC	CASSLNVLAGANEQYF
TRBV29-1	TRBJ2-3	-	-	TGCAGCGTTGAGGGGCGCCTTAGCACAGATACGCAGTATTTT	CSVEGRLSTDTQYF
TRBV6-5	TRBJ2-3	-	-	TGTGCCAGCACCCCGGTCGGGGGAGATACGCAGTATTTT	CASTPVGGDTQYF
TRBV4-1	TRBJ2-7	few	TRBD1	TGCGCCAGCAGCCAAGGGACAGGGGGAAGGTACGAGCAGTACTTC	CASSQGTGGRYEQYF
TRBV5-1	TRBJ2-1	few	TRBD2	TGCGCCAGCAGCACCCAACGATCTAGCGGGGGGTCCTACAATGAGCAGTTCTTC	CASSTQRSSGGSYNEQFF
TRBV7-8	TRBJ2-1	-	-	TGTGCCAGCAGTCCCGGGGAGGGGGTATTGTCGGGGCCGACCTTC	CASSPGEGVLSGPTF
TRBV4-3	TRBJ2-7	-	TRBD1	TGCGCCAGCAGCCAGGAACAGGGGCCCTCCTACGAGCAGTACTTC	CASSQEQGPSYEQYF
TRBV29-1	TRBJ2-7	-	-	TGCAGCGTTGAAGATGGGGGCTACGAGCAGTACTTC	CSVEDGGYEQYF
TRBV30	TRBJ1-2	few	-	TGTGCCTGGAGTTATCAGGAGAACTATGGCTACACCTTC	CAWSYQENYGYTF
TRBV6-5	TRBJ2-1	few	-	TGTGCCAGCAGTTACGGGGGCCAGGGCCCCTACAATGAGCAGTTCTTC	CASSYGGQGPYNEQFF
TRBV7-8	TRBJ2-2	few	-	TGTGCCAGCAGCTTAGCGACCGACTACACCGGGGAGCTGTTTTTT	CASSLATDYTGELFF
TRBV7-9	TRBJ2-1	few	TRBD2	TGTGCCAGCAGCTTATCGGGAGGGGGTTCCAATGAGCAGTTCTTC	CASSLSGGGSNEQFF
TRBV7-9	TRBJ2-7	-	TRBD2	TGTGCCAGCAGCCCTAGCGGGGGGGCCTGGGAGCAGTACTTC	CASSPSGGAWEQYF
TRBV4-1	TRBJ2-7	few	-	TGCGCCAGCAGCCATTCTCTCGGGGTCGACGAGCAGTACTTC	CASSHSLGVDEQYF
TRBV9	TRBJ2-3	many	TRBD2	TGTGCCAGCAGCGGACTTGCTAGCGGGAGTTCCTCAGATACGCAGTATTTT	CASSGLASGSSSDTQYF
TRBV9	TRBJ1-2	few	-	TGTGCCAGCAGCGTAGTAGGTTTCGCGGGGGTCCACTATGGCTACACCTTC	CASSVVGFAGVHYGYTF
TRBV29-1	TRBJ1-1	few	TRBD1	TGCAGCGTTCCCCGGACAGGGGAGAACACTGAAGCTTTCTTT	CSVPRTGENTEAFF
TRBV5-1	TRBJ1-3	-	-	TGCGCCAGCAGCGAGCGCGGCCCAGGGCCTGGAAACACCATATATTTT	CASSERGPGPGNTIYF
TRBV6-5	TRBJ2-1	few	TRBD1	TGTGCCAGCAGTTACGAACAGGGGGACTACAATGAGCAGTTCTTC	CASSYEQGDYNEQFF
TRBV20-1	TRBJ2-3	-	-	TGCAGTGCTAGAGATATTCGGGGGGCACGAGCCACAGATACGCAGTATTTT	CSARDIRGARATDTQYF
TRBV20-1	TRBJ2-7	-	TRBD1	TGCAGTGCGGCCCCCGGGACAGGGCCTACCTACGAGCAGTACTTC	CSAAPGTGPTYEQYF
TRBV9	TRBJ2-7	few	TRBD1	TGTGCCAGCAGTGAAGGGACAGGGGGGTACGAGCAGTACTTC	CASSEGTGGYEQYF
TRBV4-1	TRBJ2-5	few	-	TGCGCCAGCAGCCAGGGGTACGTAGGTGGAGAAGAGACCCAGTACTTC	CASSQGYVGGEETQYF
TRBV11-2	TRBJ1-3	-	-	TGTGCCAGCATCCCTTGGGGGAATTTGGACGAGTCCATATATTTT	CASIPWGNLDESIYF
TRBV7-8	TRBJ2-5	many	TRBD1	TGTGCCAGCAGCTTAGCAGGGAACAGGGGCGCGGGAGAGACCCAGTACTTC	CASSLAGNRGAGETQYF
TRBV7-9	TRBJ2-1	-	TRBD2	TGTGCCAGCAGCCCACCGACTAGCCCCTCCTACAATGAGCAGTTCTTC	CASSPPTSPSYNEQFF
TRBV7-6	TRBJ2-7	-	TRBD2	TGTGCCAGCAGCCCCACTAGCGGGATAACCTACGAGCAGTACTTC	CASSPTSGITYEQYF
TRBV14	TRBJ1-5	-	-	TGTGCCAGCAGCCGGGGACTCAATCAGCCCCAGCATTTT	CASSRGLNQPQHF
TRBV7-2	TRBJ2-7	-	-	TGTGCCAGCAGCTTAGCTGGGGACCCCGGTCCATACCTCTACGAGCAGTACTTC	CASSLAGDPGPYLYEQYF
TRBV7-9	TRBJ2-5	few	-	TGTGCCAGCAGCTTTTCGACTATAACTCAAGAGACCCAGTACTTC	CASSFSTITQETQYF
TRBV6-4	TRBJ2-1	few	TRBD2	TGTGCCAGCAGTGGACTAGCGGGCAACAATGAGCAGTTCTTC	CASSGLAGNNEQFF
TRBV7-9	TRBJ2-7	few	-	TGTGCCAGCAGCTCTGGCAACGTCGAGCAGTACTTC	CASSSGNVEQYF
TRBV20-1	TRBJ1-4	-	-	TGCAGTGCTAGGGAACAGGGTGACGGTGAAAAACTGTTTTTT	CSAREQGDGEKLFF
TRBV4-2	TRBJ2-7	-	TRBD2	TGTGCCAGCAGCCGAGGGACTAGCGGAACCTACGAGCAGTACTTC	CASSRGTSGTYEQYF
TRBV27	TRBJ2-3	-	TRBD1	TGTGCCAGCAGTTGGACAGGGGGTTCTCTTTACACAGATACGCAGTATTTT	CASSWTGGSLYTDTQYF